A selection of T cell receptor beta chains follows, all from one sample in a study of CD8 T cells in ankylosing spondylitis. One entry per CDR3 protein results from TCRdb running MiXCR on the 5' RACE reads. This sample has more than 600,000 distinct CDR3 sequences; over 15% occur once, and the top ten carry about 20%. Sequencing was done on a sample of blood, either unsorted or a sorted T cell fraction (not recorded which). The receptors were sampled from a male donor with ankylosing spondylitis. Each CDR3 is given with its conserved first and last residue. D genes are given only for firm matches. Clone size is not always given. Where it is, it says once, few, many or a class for expanded clones.

len	v_gene	abundance	d_gene	j_gene	CDR3aa	CDR3nt
15	TRBV6-1	few	TRBD2	TRBJ2-7	CASSVSSGRAEEQYF	TGTGCCAGCAGTGTGTCTAGCGGGAGGGCAGAGGAGCAGTACTTC
16	TRBV7-9	once	NA	TRBJ2-3	CASSFVTGVWTDTQYF	TGTGCCAGCAGCTTTGTTACGGGGGTCTGGACAGATACGCAGTATTTT
17	TRBV11-1	few	TRBD1	TRBJ2-5	CASSRTGDLLSLETQYF	TGTGCCAGCAGCAGGACAGGGGATCTCCTTTCGCTGGAGACCCAGTACTTC
17	TRBV18	few	TRBD1	TRBJ2-7	CASSPLGGGQGGSEQYF	TGTGCCAGCTCACCACTCGGTGGGGGACAGGGAGGGTCCGAGCAGTACTTC
13	TRBV6-1	once	TRBD1	TRBJ1-3	CASRRGQGGTIYF	TGTGCCAGCAGACGCGGACAGGGTGGTACCATATATTTT
14	TRBV7-2	NA	NA	TRBJ1-1	CASSPMLAGSEAFF	TGTGCCAGCAGCCCCATGCTCGCGGGGTCAGAAGCTTTCTTT
13	TRBV9	NA	NA	TRBJ1-4	CASRSGPSEKLFF	TGTGCCAGCAGGTCCGGGCCTAGTGAAAAACTGTTTTTT
12	TRBV3-1	NA	NA	TRBJ2-7	CASSQVTYEQYF	TGTGCCAGCAGCCAAGTGACTTACGAGCAGTACTTC
19	TRBV5-1	NA	TRBD2	TRBJ2-1	CASSLVPSGGPRVSSEQFF	TGCGCCAGCAGCTTGGTGCCTAGCGGGGGGCCAAGAGTGTCTAGTGAGCAGTTCTTC
14	TRBV12-3/TRBV12-4	NA	NA	TRBJ1-2	CASSLGSAGDGYTF	TGTGCCAGCAGTTTAGGGAGTGCGGGGGATGGCTACACCTTC
13	TRBV5-5	NA	NA	TRBJ1-5	CASSLRDSQPQHF	TGTGCCAGCAGCTTGAGGGACTCCCAGCCCCAGCATTTT
12	TRBV29-1	many	NA	TRBJ2-1	CSVRSGFYEQFF	TGCAGCGTTCGGAGCGGTTTCTATGAGCAGTTCTTC
16	TRBV7-3	few	NA	TRBJ2-1	CASSRRGDTTYNEQFF	TGTGCCAGCAGTCGAAGGGGGGACACTACCTACAATGAGCAGTTCTTC
13	TRBV12-3/TRBV12-4	few	NA	TRBJ2-5	CASRRDDQETQYF	TGTGCCAGCAGACGGGATGACCAAGAGACCCAGTACTTC
15	TRBV12-3/TRBV12-4	few	NA	TRBJ2-2	CASSPPRSGTGELFF	TGTGCCAGCAGTCCTCCTCGGAGTGGCACCGGGGAGCTGTTTTTT
17	TRBV9	NA	TRBD1	TRBJ1-1	CASSNNPGTAKNTEAFF	TGTGCCAGCAGCAATAACCCCGGGACAGCTAAGAACACTGAAGCTTTCTTT
14	TRBV12-3/TRBV12-4	many	NA	TRBJ2-7	CASTQGGKGYEQYF	TGTGCCAGCACCCAGGGGGGTAAGGGTTACGAGCAGTACTTC
17	TRBV7-6	few	TRBD2	TRBJ2-2	CASSLVVAGGNTGELFF	TGTGCCAGCAGCTTAGTAGTTGCGGGAGGGAACACCGGGGAGCTGTTTTTT
14	TRBV12-3/TRBV12-4	NA	NA	TRBJ2-5	CASSWGGGEETQYF	TGTGCCAGCAGCTGGGGGGGGGGCGAGGAGACCCAGTACTTC
14	TRBV5-1	few	NA	TRBJ2-4	CASSFRDNKNIQYF	TGCGCCAGCAGCTTCCGGGACAATAAAAACATTCAGTACTTC
15	TRBV20-1	few	NA	TRBJ1-5	CSARVGSAGNQPQHF	TGCAGTGCTAGAGTTGGGTCGGCAGGCAATCAGCCCCAGCATTTT
13	TRBV29-1	NA	TRBD1	TRBJ2-5	CSVGQGLMETQYF	TGCAGCGTTGGACAGGGGCTCATGGAGACCCAGTACTTC
13	TRBV7-9	NA	TRBD1	TRBJ2-3	CASSPPGTGAGGF	TGTGCCAGCAGCCCCCCTGGGACAGGGGCGGGTGGCTTT
12	TRBV7-9	NA	NA	TRBJ1-1	CASSLMGFEAFF	TGTGCCAGCAGCTTAATGGGGTTTGAAGCTTTCTTT
15	TRBV20-1	few	TRBD2	TRBJ2-2	CSASAEGAGTGELFF	TGCAGTGCTAGTGCCGAGGGAGCGGGGACCGGGGAGCTGTTTTTT
19	TRBV3-1	NA	TRBD1	TRBJ2-1	CASSQAGTDHPISYNEQFF	TGTGCCAGCAGCCAGGCAGGGACAGACCATCCAATCTCCTACAATGAGCAGTTCTTC
16	TRBV4-1	few	NA	TRBJ1-2	CASSQPGTATNYGYTF	TGCGCCAGCAGCCAACCTGGGACCGCCACTAACTATGGCTACACCTTC
14	TRBV6-5	NA	TRBD1	TRBJ2-7	CASSYRGRAYEQYF	TGTGCCAGCAGTTACAGGGGGCGAGCTTACGAGCAGTACTTC
16	TRBV9	NA	NA	TRBJ2-7	CASSVEWGSGIDEQYF	TGTGCCAGCAGCGTAGAATGGGGTAGCGGCATTGACGAGCAGTACTTC
14	TRBV3-1	few	NA	TRBJ2-1	CASSQSGQYNEQFF	TGTGCCAGCAGCCAATCGGGGCAGTACAATGAGCAGTTCTTC
15	TRBV3-1	few	NA	TRBJ2-1	CASSQVAGAHNEQFF	TGTGCCAGCAGCCAAGTGGCGGGGGCCCACAATGAGCAGTTCTTC
16	TRBV5-1	few	NA	TRBJ2-6	CASSLGGYSGANVLTF	TGCGCCAGCAGCTTGGGAGGGTACTCTGGGGCCAACGTCCTGACTTTC
15	TRBV10-3	few	TRBD1	TRBJ1-3	CATGATGGTGNTIYF	TGTGCCACCGGGGCAACAGGGGGCACTGGAAACACCATATATTTT
15	TRBV5-6	NA	NA	TRBJ2-2	CASSWGDTRTGELFF	TGTGCCAGCAGCTGGGGGGACACACGGACCGGGGAGCTGTTTTTT
15	TRBV7-9	few	TRBD2	TRBJ2-1	CASSLGDYTYNEQFF	TGTGCCAGCAGCTTAGGGGACTACACATACAATGAGCAGTTCTTC
16	TRBV29-1	few	NA	TRBJ2-2	CSVADTPESNTGELFF	TGCAGCGTTGCAGACACCCCCGAATCGAACACCGGGGAGCTGTTTTTT
15	TRBV12-3/TRBV12-4	few	TRBD1	TRBJ1-5	CASSAQGALNQPQHF	TGTGCCAGCAGTGCACAGGGGGCACTAAATCAGCCCCAGCATTTT
18	TRBV12-3/TRBV12-4	NA	TRBD1	TRBJ1-2	CTSSFGGTGSFRGYGYTF	TGTACCAGCAGTTTCGGCGGGACAGGGTCGTTCAGGGGCTATGGCTACACCTTC
14	TRBV29-1	many	NA	TRBJ2-2	CSVAMTVNPGELFF	TGCAGCGTTGCAATGACCGTCAACCCCGGGGAGCTGTTTTTT
15	TRBV4-1	NA	NA	TRBJ2-7	CASSQEDGLTYEQYF	TGCGCCAGCAGCCAAGAAGATGGACTCACCTACGAGCAGTACTTC
13	TRBV20-1	NA	NA	TRBJ2-7	CSARDLIAWEQYF	TGCAGTGCTAGAGATTTAATAGCGTGGGAGCAGTACTTC